The 6 T cell receptor beta chains below were found in one sample sequenced in a study of neurological immune-mediated disorders. TCRdb processed the 5' RACE reads anew with MiXCR; each CDR3 protein has one entry. The sample shows about 41,000 distinct CDR3 sequences, roughly 2.5% of them seen only once. The sample consisted of PBMCs. These receptors all stem from a man under 40 with multiple sclerosis.

This clonotype was detected many times. This chain connects TRBV10-2 to TRBJ2-1; TRBD1 is a possible D gene (5 bases). The CDR3 extends over 15 amino acids. From germline, CDR1 is WSHSY and CDR2 SAAADI. V was trimmed by 3 bases and J by 1 base, leaving 10 bases between them. CDR3 nucleotides: TGCGCCAGCAGTGATGCAGGGCGGTCCTACAATGAGCAGTTCTTC. As protein: CASSDAGRSYNEQFF.

This clonotype came up many times. J is TRBJ2-1 and V is TRBV12-3 or TRBV12-4; possibly TRBD2 for D (5 bases). V was clipped by 6 bases and J by 7 bases, with 10 bases between them. This CDR3 spans 12 amino acids. CDR3 in amino acids: CASRSTGNEQFF. The DNA for the CDR3 is TGTGCCAGCAGATCGACGGGGAATGAGCAGTTCTTC.

Many counts were recorded for this clonotype. This chain links TRBV5-1 with TRBJ2-7; TRBD2 might be the D (7 bases). The V end lost 0 bases, the J end lost 3 bases, and 13 bases lay between the germline ends. There are 15 residues in the CDR3. Germline V gene sequence: CDR1 SGHRS, CDR2 YFSETQ. This CDR3 reads CASSLDGGALYEQYF. The CDR3 nucleotides are TGCGCCAGCAGCTTGGATGGGGGGGCTCTCTACGAGCAGTACTTC.

To note about this clonotype: This may come from a read error, since a much larger clone is one base off. V usage is TRBV28 and J usage is TRBJ1-5; D possibly corresponds to TRBD1 (6 bases). CDR3 length: 14 residues. CDR1 is MDHEN and CDR2 is SYDVKM in the germline V gene. V was trimmed by 6 bases and J by 12 bases, leaving 21 bases between them. CDR3 DNA sequence: TGTGCCAGCAGCGTGGCGGGGGGCTTGGGGCACCAGCATTTT. This sequence encodes CASSVAGGLGHQHF. The full variable domain, rest sourced from reference TRBV28 and TRBJ1-5, is DVKVTQSSRYLVKRTGEKVFLECVQDMDHENMFWYRQDPGLGLRLIYFSYDVKMKEKGDIPEGYSVSREKKERFSLILESASTNQTSMYLCASSVAGGLGHQHFGDGTRLSIL.

This clonotype was observed at least ten times. The chain joins TRBV20-1 to TRBJ2-7; 8 nucleotides line up with TRBD2. V lost 5 bases to trimming and J lost 6 bases; unmatched junction nucleotides: 15. This CDR3 spans 15 amino acids. CDR1 and CDR2 (germline): DFQATT, SNEGSKA (reference sequence). The CDR3 loop reads CSALTPGTSYGEQYF. The CDR3 DNA reads as TGCAGTGCTCTCACCCCCGGGACTAGTTATGGCGAGCAGTACTTC.

This clonotype has a count of ten or more. The chain joins TRBV10-3 to TRBJ2-5, with 10 bases that match TRBD1. Per germline, CDR1 ENHRY and CDR2 SYGVKD. J gave up 4 bases and V 6 bases, and 8 bases lay outside the gene matches. The CDR3 is 15 amino acids. The CDR3 DNA reads TGTGCCATCAGCCCGCAGGGACAGGGGACAGAGACCCAGTACTTC. Translated, it gives CAISPQGQGTETQYF.